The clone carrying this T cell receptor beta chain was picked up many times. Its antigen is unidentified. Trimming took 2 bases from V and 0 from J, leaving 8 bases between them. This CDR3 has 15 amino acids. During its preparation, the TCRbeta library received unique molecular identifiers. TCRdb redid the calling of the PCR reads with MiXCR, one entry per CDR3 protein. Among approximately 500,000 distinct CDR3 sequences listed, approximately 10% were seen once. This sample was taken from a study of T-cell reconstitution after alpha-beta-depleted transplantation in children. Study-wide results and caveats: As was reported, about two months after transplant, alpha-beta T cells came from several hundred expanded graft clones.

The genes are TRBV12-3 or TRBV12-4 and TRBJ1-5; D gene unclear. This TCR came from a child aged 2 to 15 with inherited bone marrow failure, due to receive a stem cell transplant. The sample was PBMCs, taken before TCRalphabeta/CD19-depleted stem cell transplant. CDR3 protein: CASSLTSYSNQPQHF. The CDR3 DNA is TGTGCCAGCAGTTTAACCAGTTATAGCAATCAGCCCCAGCATTTT.